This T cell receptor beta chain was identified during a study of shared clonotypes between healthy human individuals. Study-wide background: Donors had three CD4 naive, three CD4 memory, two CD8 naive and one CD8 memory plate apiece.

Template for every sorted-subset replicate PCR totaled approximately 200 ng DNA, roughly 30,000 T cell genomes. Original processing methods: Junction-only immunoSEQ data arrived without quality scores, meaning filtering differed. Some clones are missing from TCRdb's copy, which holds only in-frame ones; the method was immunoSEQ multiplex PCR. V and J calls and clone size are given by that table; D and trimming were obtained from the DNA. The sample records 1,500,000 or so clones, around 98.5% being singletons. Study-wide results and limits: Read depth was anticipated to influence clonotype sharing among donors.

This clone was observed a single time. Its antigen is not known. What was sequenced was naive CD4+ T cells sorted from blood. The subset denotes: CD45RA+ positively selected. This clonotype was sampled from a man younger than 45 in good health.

CDR3 sequence: CASRNQGFSGNTIYF. Written as DNA, the CDR3 is TGTGCCAGCAGAAACCAGGGTTTCAGTGGAAACACCATATATTTT. The rearrangement links TRBV6-5 to TRBJ1-3, with a weak D call TRBD1 (5 bases). In germline, CDR1 is MNHEY, CDR2 SVGAGI. V lost 6 bases to trimming and J lost 3 bases, with 15 bases between them. The CDR3 totals 15 residues.